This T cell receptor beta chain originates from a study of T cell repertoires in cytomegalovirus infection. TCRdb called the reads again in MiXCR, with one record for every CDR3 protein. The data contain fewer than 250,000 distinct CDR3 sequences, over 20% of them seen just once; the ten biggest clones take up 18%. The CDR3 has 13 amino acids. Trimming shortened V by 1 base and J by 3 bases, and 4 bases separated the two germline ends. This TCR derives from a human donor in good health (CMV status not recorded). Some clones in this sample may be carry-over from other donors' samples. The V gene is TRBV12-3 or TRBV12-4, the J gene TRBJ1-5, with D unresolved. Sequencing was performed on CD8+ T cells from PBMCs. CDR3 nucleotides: TGTGCCAGCAGTTTAGACAACAATCAGCCCCAGCATTTT. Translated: CASSLDNNQPQHF.